The following is a T cell receptor (beta chain) sequence with its context. The sample comes from a study of cytomegalovirus exposure and HLA in healthy donors. The PCR employed 60 Vbeta primers together with 13 Jbeta primers. This table comes from immunoSEQ multiplex PCR, and its TCRdb copy is limited to in-frame clones, with some not included. The sample carries roughly 55,000 clones, 81% recorded once. With V trimmed by 5 bases and J by 6 bases, 4 bases remained unmatched. Per the germline V gene, CDR1 is WNHNN and CDR2 is SYGVQD (reference sequence). There are 13 residues in the CDR3. This sequence was found in a boy aged 10-17 years in good health and CMV-seropositive. This chain joins TRBV10-1 and TRBJ1-1; TRBD1 aligns across 9 bases. Sequencing was carried out using PBMCs. CDR3 amino acids: CASSTGGLAEAFF. The CDR3 DNA sequence: TGCGCCAGCAGTACAGGGGGCCTCGCTGAAGCTTTCTTT.